This entry describes one T cell receptor beta chain. These data originate in a study of control samples from healthy donors and cancer patients. The repertoire was sequenced with immunoSEQ multiplex PCR; TCRdb's copy has only in-frame clones and lacks some. Of around 130,000 clones in the sample, around 89% were seen once. The CDR3 runs to 15 residues. V gave up 3 bases and J gave up 3 bases; unmatched junction bases: 4. Germline V gene data show CDR1 as SGHNT and CDR2 as YENEEA. V is TRBV11-3 and J is TRBJ2-1; 8 bases align to TRBD1. This receptor was identified in a man between 50 and 59 years old in good health. Sequenced input: blood. This CDR3 is CASSFRGPGYNEQFF. CDR3 in DNA: TGTGCCAGCAGCTTCAGGGGGCCCGGCTACAATGAGCAGTTCTTC.